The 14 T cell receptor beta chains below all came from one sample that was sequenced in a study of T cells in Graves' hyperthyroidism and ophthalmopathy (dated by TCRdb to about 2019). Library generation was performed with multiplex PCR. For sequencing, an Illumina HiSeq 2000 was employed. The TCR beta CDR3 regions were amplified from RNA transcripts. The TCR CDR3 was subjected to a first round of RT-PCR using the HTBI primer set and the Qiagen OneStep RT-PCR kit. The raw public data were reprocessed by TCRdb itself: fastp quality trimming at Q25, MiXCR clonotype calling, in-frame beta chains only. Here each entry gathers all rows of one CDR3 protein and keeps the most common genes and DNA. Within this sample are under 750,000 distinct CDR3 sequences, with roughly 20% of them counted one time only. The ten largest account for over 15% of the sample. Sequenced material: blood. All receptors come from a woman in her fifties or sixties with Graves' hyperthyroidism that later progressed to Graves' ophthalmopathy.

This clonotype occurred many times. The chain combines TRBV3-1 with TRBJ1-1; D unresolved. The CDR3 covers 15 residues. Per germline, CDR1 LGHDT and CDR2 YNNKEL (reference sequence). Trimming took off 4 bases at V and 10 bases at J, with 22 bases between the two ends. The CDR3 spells CASSLTGPGVGGAFF. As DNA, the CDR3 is TGTGCCAGCAGCCTGACTGGGCCCGGAGTCGGTGGAGCTTTCTTT.

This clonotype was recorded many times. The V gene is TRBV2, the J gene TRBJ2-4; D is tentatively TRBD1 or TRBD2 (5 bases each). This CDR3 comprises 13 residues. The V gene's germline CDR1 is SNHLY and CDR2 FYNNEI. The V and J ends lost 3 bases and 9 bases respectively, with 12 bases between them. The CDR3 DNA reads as TGTGCCAGCAGTGATGAGGGTGGGGGCATTCAGTACTTC. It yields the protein CASSDEGGGIQYF.

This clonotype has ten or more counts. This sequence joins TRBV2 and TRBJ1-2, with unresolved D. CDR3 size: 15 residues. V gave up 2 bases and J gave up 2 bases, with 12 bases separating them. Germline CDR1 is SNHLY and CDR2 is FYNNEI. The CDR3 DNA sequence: TGTGCCAGCAGTGAACGGTTAGGGATCAACTATGGCTACACCTTC. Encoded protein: CASSERLGINYGYTF.

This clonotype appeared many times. CDR3 sequence: CASAGLYSNQPQHF. DNA for the CDR3: TGTGCCAGCGCGGGACTTTATAGCAATCAGCCCCAGCATTTT. J is TRBJ1-5 and V is TRBV6-1; TRBD1 might be the D (5 bases). CDR1 MNHNS and CDR2 SASEGT come from the germline V gene. The CDR3 consists of 14 residues. Trimming removed 8 bases at V and 0 bases at J, with 11 bases between.

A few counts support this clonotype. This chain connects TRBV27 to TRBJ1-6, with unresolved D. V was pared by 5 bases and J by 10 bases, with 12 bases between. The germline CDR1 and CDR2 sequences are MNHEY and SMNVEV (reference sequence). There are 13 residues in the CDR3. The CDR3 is CASSPVTSSPLHF. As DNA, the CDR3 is TGTGCCAGCAGTCCGGTGACATCCTCACCCCTCCACTTT.

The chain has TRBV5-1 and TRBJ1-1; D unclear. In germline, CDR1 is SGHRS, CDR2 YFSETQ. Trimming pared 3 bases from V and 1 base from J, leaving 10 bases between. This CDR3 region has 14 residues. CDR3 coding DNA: TGCGCCAGCAGCTCCTGGAATCCGAACACTGAAGCTTTCTTT. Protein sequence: CASSSWNPNTEAFF.

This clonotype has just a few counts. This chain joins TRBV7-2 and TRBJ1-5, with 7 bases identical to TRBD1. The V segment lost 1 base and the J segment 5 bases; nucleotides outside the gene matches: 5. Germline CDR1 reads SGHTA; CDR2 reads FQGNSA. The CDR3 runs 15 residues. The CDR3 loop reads CASSLVAGGHQPQHF. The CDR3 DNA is TGTGCCAGCAGCTTAGTGGCAGGGGGACATCAGCCCCAGCATTTT.

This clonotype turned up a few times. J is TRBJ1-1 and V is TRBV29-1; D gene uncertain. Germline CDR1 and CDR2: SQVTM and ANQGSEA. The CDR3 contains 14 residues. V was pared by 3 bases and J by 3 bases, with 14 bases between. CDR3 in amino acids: CSVDSEVRDTEAFF. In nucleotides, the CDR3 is TGCAGCGTTGACTCCGAAGTAAGGGACACTGAAGCTTTCTTT.

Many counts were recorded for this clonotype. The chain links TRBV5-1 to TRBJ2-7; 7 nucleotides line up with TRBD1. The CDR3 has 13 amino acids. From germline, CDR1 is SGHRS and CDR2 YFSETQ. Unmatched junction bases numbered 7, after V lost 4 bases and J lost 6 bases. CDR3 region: CASSPDRDGEQYF. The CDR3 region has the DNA TGCGCCAGCAGCCCCGACAGGGACGGCGAGCAGTACTTC.

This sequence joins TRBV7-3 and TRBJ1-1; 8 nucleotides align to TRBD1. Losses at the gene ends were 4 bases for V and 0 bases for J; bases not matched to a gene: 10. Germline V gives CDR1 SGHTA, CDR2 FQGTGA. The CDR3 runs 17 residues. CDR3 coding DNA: TGTGCCAGCAGCTCACAGGGGGGAAAGAACCTGAACACTGAAGCTTTCTTT. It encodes CASSSQGGKNLNTEAFF.

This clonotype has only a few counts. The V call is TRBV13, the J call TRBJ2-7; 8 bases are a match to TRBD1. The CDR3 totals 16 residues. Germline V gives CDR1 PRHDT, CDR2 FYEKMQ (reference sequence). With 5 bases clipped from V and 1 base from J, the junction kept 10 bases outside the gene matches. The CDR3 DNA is TGTGCCAGCAGCCCCCCAGGGGGCGATAGGTCCTACGAGCAGTACTTC. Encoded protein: CASSPPGGDRSYEQYF.

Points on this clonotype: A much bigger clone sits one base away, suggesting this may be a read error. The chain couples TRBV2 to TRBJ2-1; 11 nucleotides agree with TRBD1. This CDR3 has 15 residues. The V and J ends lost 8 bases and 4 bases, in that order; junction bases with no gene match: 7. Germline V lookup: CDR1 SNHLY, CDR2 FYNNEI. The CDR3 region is CASGGGTGGYNEQFF. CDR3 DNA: TGTGCCAGCGGGGGGGGGACAGGGGGATACAATGAGCAGTTCTTC.

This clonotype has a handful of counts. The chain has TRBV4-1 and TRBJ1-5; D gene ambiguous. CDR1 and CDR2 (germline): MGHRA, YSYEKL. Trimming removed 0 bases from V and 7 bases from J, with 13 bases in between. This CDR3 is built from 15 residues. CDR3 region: CASSQDLMGSQPQHF. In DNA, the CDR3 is TGCGCCAGCAGCCAAGATCTGATGGGTAGCCAGCCCCAGCATTTT.

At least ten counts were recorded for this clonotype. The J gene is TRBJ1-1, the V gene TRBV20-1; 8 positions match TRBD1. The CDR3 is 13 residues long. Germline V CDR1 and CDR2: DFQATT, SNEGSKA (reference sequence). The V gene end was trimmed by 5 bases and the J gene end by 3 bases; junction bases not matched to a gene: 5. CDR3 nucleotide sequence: TGCAGTGCTGTAAAGGACAGGGACACTGAAGCTTTCTTT. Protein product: CSAVKDRDTEAFF.